This T cell receptor (beta chain) was observed in a study of breast tumors, draining lymph nodes, adjacent tissues. General study findings and limits: Compared with lymph nodes, tumors were less diverse; compared with nontumor tissue, more.

This clonotype has ten or more counts. No antigen is known for it. Breast cancer patients provided tissue from their axillary draining lymph nodes. CDR1 is DFQATT and CDR2 is SNEGSKA in the germline V gene (reference sequence). The trim removed 3 bases at V and 3 bases at J, leaving 2 bases unmatched. This CDR3 spans 13 amino acids. TCRdb re-analysed the multiplex PCR reads in MiXCR, keeping a single row per CDR3 protein. This sample yields 100,000 to 150,000 distinct CDR3 sequences, of which 20% to 25% are seen a single time; 2.6% belongs to the top ten. The clonotype originates from a female donor with breast cancer. Some clones in this sample may be carry-over from other donors' samples. The chain has TRBV20-1 and TRBJ2-1; 7 bases match TRBD2. Specimen: axillary lymph node tissue. Here the CDR3 DNA reads TGCAGTGCTAGTTGGACTAGCTACAATGAGCAGTTCTTC. Amino acid sequence: CSASWTSYNEQFF.